These T cell receptor beta chains were read from a single sample in a study of shared clonotypes between healthy human individuals. Assay: immunoSEQ multiplex PCR; the TCRdb copy retains only in-frame clones and omits some. The data contain roughly 640,000 clones, about 74% of them singletons. Material for sequencing was memory CD4+ T cells sorted from blood. The receptors were sampled from a woman between 25 and 40 years old in good health. CDR3s include the opening cysteine and the closing phenylalanine or tryptophan. Fields, in order: D gene, V gene, clone size, J gene, CDR3 DNA, CDR3 protein. D genes are given only for firm matches. Clone size is shown for a subset of rows, as once, few, many or a class of expanded clone.

NA	TRBV5-4	NA	TRBJ1-2	TGTGCCAGCAGCTTGGGTAACCGTCCTAACTATGGCTACACCTTC	CASSLGNRPNYGYTF
NA	TRBV15	NA	TRBJ2-4	TGTGCCACCAGCAGAGAGACCCAAGGGAAAAACATTCAGTACTTC	CATSRETQGKNIQYF
NA	TRBV19	NA	TRBJ2-2	TGTGCCAGTAGTCTCCGAGGAGGGCCTGGGAACACCGGGGAGCTGTTTTTT	CASSLRGGPGNTGELFF
NA	TRBV7-2	NA	TRBJ2-1	TGTGCCAGCAGCTTAGACGGTTCCTACAATGAGCAGTTCTTC	CASSLDGSYNEQFF
NA	TRBV27	NA	TRBJ1-5	TGTGCCAGCAGTTTATTCCGGGGGAGCAATCAGCCCCAGCATTTT	CASSLFRGSNQPQHF
NA	TRBV7-6	few	TRBJ2-3	TGTGCCAGCAGCTTAGTGGCCCTAGTGCAAAATACGCAGTATTTT	CASSLVALVQNTQYF
NA	TRBV5-1	NA	TRBJ2-7	TGCGCCAGCAGCCATAGTACAGGCTACGAGCAGTACTTC	CASSHSTGYEQYF
TRBD2	TRBV7-9	NA	TRBJ2-7	TGTGCCAGCAGCCCCGGGACTAGCGGGAGATTGGGGATAGAGCAGTACTTC	CASSPGTSGRLGIEQYF
TRBD1	TRBV11-2	NA	TRBJ2-3	TGTGCCAGCAGATCCTGGGGGACAGGGGCAGATACGCAGTATTTT	CASRSWGTGADTQYF
TRBD1	TRBV2	NA	TRBJ2-5	TGTGCCAGCAGTGTACTACCCGGACAGGGTGGGGAGACCCAGTACTTC	CASSVLPGQGGETQYF
NA	TRBV30	many	TRBJ2-1	TGTGCCTGGAGGTCGGGTATCCACAATGAGCAGTTCTTC	CAWRSGIHNEQFF
TRBD1	TRBV6-5	NA	TRBJ1-2	TGTGCCAGCAGACCTACGGGACAGGGGGCAACTGGCTACACCTTC	CASRPTGQGATGYTF
TRBD1	TRBV5-1	NA	TRBJ2-6	TGCGCCAGCAGCTTGATCGTCAGGGGGCGCATCAGCTCTGGGGCCAACGTCCTGACTTTC	CASSLIVRGRISSGANVLTF
NA	TRBV11-2	NA	TRBJ2-4	TGTGCCAGCAGCTTTAGAGGAGCCAAAAACATTCAGTACTTC	CASSFRGAKNIQYF
TRBD2	TRBV2	NA	TRBJ2-3	TGTGCCAGCAGGGCGCCTAGCGGGAGGTCAGATACGCAGTATTTT	CASRAPSGRSDTQYF
NA	TRBV28	NA	TRBJ2-7	TGTGCCAGCATCCAGACAGTACCCCCCTACGAGCAGTACTTC	CASIQTVPPYEQYF
NA	TRBV27	NA	TRBJ2-3	TGTGCCAGCGCCATTTGGAGCCAGCAGACAGATACGCAGTATTTT	CASAIWSQQTDTQYF
NA	TRBV7-9	NA	TRBJ2-5	TGTGCCAGCAGCTTAGACCCGGAAGAGACCCAGTACTTC	CASSLDPEETQYF
NA	TRBV11-2	NA	TRBJ2-5	TGTGCCAGCAGCTTAGCACAAGTCCAAGAGACCCAGTACTTC	CASSLAQVQETQYF
NA	TRBV14	NA	TRBJ2-3	TGTGCCAGCAGCCAAGAGTTCCGCACAGATACGCAGTATTTT	CASSQEFRTDTQYF
NA	TRBV10-3	once	TRBJ2-1	TGTGCCATCAGTGGAGAGTCCGATGAGCAGTTCTTC	CAISGESDEQFF
TRBD2	TRBV10-2	NA	TRBJ2-7	TGCGCCAGCAGTGAATTATGGTGGAGCGGGGCTCTGTCCTACGAGCAGTACTTC	CASSELWWSGALSYEQYF
TRBD2	TRBV7-2	NA	TRBJ2-4	TGTGCCAGCAGCTTCGAAGCGGGAATCAAAAACATTCAGTACTTC	CASSFEAGIKNIQYF
NA	TRBV2	NA	TRBJ1-1	TGTGCCAGCAGTCAAGAGAGGGGCTACGATTTCTTT	CASSQERGYDFF
TRBD2	TRBV9	NA	TRBJ2-5	TGTGCCAGCAGCGTCGGACTAGCGGGAGGAGGAGAGACCCAGTACTTC	CASSVGLAGGGETQYF
NA	TRBV27	NA	TRBJ2-5	TGTGCCAGCAGTTCCCCCCTACATCACAGGATCTTCCAAGAGACCCAGTACTTC	CASSSPLHHRIFQETQYF
NA	TRBV25-1	NA	TRBJ2-2	TGTGCCAGCAACAGGGATGTCGGCGGGGAGCTGTTTTTT	CASNRDVGGELFF
NA	TRBV7-9	few	TRBJ1-2	TGTGCCAGCCCGCCGGGGGCCTTC	CASPPGAF